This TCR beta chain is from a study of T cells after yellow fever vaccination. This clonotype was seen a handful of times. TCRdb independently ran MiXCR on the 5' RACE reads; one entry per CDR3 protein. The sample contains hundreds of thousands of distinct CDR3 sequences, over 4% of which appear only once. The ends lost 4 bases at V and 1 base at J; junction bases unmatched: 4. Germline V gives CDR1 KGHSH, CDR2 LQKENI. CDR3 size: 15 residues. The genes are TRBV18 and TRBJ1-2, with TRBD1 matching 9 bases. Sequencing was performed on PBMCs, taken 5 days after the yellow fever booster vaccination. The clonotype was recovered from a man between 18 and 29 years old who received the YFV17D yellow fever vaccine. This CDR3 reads CASSLRTGVNYGYTF. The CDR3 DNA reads TGTGCCAGCTCACTTCGGACAGGGGTTAACTATGGCTACACCTTC.